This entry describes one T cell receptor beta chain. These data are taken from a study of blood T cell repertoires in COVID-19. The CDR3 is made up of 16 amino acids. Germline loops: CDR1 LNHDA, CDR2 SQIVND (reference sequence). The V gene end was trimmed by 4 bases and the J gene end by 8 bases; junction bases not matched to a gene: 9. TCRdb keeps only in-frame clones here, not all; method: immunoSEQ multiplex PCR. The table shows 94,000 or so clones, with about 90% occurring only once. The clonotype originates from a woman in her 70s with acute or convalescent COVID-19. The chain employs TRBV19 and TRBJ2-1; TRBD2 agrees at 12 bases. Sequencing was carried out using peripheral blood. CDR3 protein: CASSTLTSGRSDEQFF. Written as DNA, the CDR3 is TGTGCCAGTAGTACGTTGACTAGCGGGAGAAGTGATGAGCAGTTCTTC.